This T cell receptor beta chain came from a study of vaccination effects on CD4 cells after COVID-19. Study-level points and caveats: By a late point after vaccination, infection- and vaccine-induced clones had shrunk markedly through clonal contraction.

Generated by immunoSEQ multiplex PCR, the TCRdb table keeps only in-frame clones and is missing some. The sample contains 30,000 to 45,000 clones, roughly four fifths of which appear only once. A remark on this clone: Its target is not known.

The CDR3 sequence is 16 residues long. CDR1 and CDR2 (germline): SEHNR, FQNEAQ (reference sequence). J lost 4 bases, V lost 0 bases, and 2 bases had no gene match. Under the ViraFEST assay, PBMC were stimulated with viral peptide pools so that antigen-specific CD4+ T cells expanded. Sequencing was performed afterwards. After roughly 9 days in culture, the CD4+ T cells were isolated. Vaccine administered to participants consisted of two doses of either BNT162b2 or mRNA-1273. Previously uninfected by SARS-CoV-2, the vaccine recipients also showed negative nucleocapsid antibodies. Cells had half their medium changed to IL-2 medium on days 3 and 7.

V and J are TRBV7-9 and TRBJ2-1, with 11 positions matching TRBD2. The receptor comes from a human donor who received a COVID-19 vaccine. Some clones in this sample may be carry-over from other donors' samples. This specimen was CD4+ T cells from PBMCs cultured with HCoV-NL63 spike peptides, taken after COVID-19 vaccination. In DNA form, the CDR3 reads TGTGCCAGCAGCTTAGCTAGCGGGGGGGCATACAATGAGCAGTTCTTC. It translates to CASSLASGGAYNEQFF.